The 10 T cell receptor beta chains below come from one sample, sequenced in a study of T cells in tumors and immune-related adverse events. Clones were sequenced by immunoSEQ multiplex PCR, and TCRdb holds only the in-frame ones, with some missing. The sample has about 7,300 clones, 94% seen once; the top ten hold roughly 2.2%. The specimen comprised lymph node tissue, sampled from a patient treated with anti-PD-1 therapy. Receptors originate from a female donor with metastatic renal cell carcinoma.

In its sample, this clone was seen once. The V and J genes are TRBV5-5 and TRBJ1-4; D is undetermined. The CDR3 sequence is 14 residues long. V was shortened by 0 bases and J by 8 bases, with 11 bases between the two germline ends. Germline CDR1 is SGHKS and CDR2 is YYEKEE (reference sequence). The CDR3 region has the DNA TGTGCCAGCAGCTTGGACGGGAGGCGGGAAAAACTGTTTTTT. This codes for CASSLDGRREKLFF.

The chain employs TRBV11-2 and TRBJ2-1, with a possible D match to TRBD1 (6 bases). V was clipped by 3 bases and J by 0 bases, with 9 bases between them. CDR3 length: 15 amino acids. In germline, CDR1 is SGHAT, CDR2 FQNNGV. The CDR3 region has the DNA TGTGCCAGCAGCTTGGGACAAAGCTCCTACAATGAGCAGTTCTTC. Translation: CASSLGQSSYNEQFF.

The chain joins TRBV2 to TRBJ1-2, with TRBD1 matching 9 bases. The CDR3 loop spans 15 amino acids. Germline V gene sequence: CDR1 SNHLY, CDR2 FYNNEI. Trimming removed 4 bases from V and 0 bases from J; junction bases left unmatched: 3. CDR3 nucleotide sequence: TGTGCCAGCAGTGGGGACAGGGACACTAACTATGGCTACACCTTC. Translated: CASSGDRDTNYGYTF.

The chain carries TRBV11-2 and TRBJ1-4, with TRBD1 matching 9 bases. This CDR3 is built from 15 residues. With V trimmed by 0 bases and J by 9 bases, 5 bases remained unmatched. Germline CDR1 SGHAT, CDR2 FQNNGV. CDR3 nucleotides: TGTGCCAGCAGCTTAGATACGACAGGGGGAAAAAAACTGTTTTTT. Amino acid sequence: CASSLDTTGGKKLFF.

About this clone: A junction end diverges from the germline sequence, so it may reflect a read error. This chain links TRBV7-8 with TRBJ2-7; 12 bases line up with TRBD1. CDR3 length: 16 residues. The germline CDR1 and CDR2 sequences are SGHVS and FQNEAQ. As DNA, the CDR3 is TGTGTCAGCAGCCCCTATAGGGACAGGGGGCCGAACGAGCAGTACTTC. Translating gives CVSSPYRDRGPNEQYF.

The genes are TRBV30 and TRBJ1-2; D perhaps matches TRBD1 (5 bases). The germline CDR1 and CDR2 sequences are GTSNPN and SVGIG (reference sequence). V was clipped by 4 bases and J by 4 bases, with 13 bases between them. The CDR3 contains 13 residues. CDR3 in DNA: TGTGCCTGGACAGGGTTGGGAACCTATGGCTACACCTTC. Its protein is CAWTGLGTYGYTF.

J is TRBJ1-2 and V is TRBV10-2; D is possibly TRBD1 (5 bases). CDR1 WSHSY and CDR2 SAAADI come from the germline V gene. The length of the CDR3 is 14 residues. V dropped 2 bases and J dropped 3 bases, with 10 bases sitting between them. The CDR3 is CASSETGAYYGYTF. In DNA, the CDR3 is TGCGCCAGCAGTGAGACAGGCGCTTACTATGGCTACACCTTC.

This clone came up once. This chain connects TRBV6-1 to TRBJ2-1; no definite D call. Germline CDR1 and CDR2: MNHNS and SASEGT. This CDR3 region has 13 residues. Trimming took 4 bases from V and 0 from J, leaving 4 bases between them. The CDR3 is CASSAGSYNEQFF. The CDR3 region has the DNA TGTGCCAGCAGTGCTGGCTCCTACAATGAGCAGTTCTTC.

The count of this clone is one. The genes are TRBV19 and TRBJ2-2, with TRBD2 matching 9 bases. The CDR3 spans 14 residues. The germline V gene encodes CDR1 LNHDA and CDR2 SQIVND (reference sequence). Trimming took 5 bases from V and 6 from J; bases not matched to a gene: 4. This CDR3 is CASSGAGGSGELFF. The CDR3, as DNA: TGTGCCAGTAGTGGCGCGGGAGGGTCCGGGGAGCTGTTTTTT.

This rearrangement joins TRBV27 to TRBJ1-4; 8 bases agree with TRBD1. CDR1 and CDR2 from the germline V gene are MNHEY and SMNVEV (reference sequence). V lost 0 bases and J lost 5; bases outside the gene matches: 2. The CDR3 extends over 15 amino acids. The CDR3 nucleotides read TGTGCCAGCAGTTTATCTCAGGGGGCAAATGAAAAACTGTTTTTT. Its translation: CASSLSQGANEKLFF.